The sequence of this T cell receptor (beta chain) was determined in a study of T cell changes during pregnancy in multiple sclerosis. Per the germline V gene, CDR1 is SNHLY and CDR2 is FYNNEI. The ends lost 6 bases at V and 4 bases at J; junction bases unmatched: 8. The CDR3 is made up of 15 amino acids. Clones were sequenced by immunoSEQ multiplex PCR, and TCRdb holds only the in-frame ones, with some missing. This sample yields approximately 98,000 clones, of which 90% to 95% are seen a single time; about 2.3% belongs to the top ten. The sequence was obtained from a female donor in good health, enrolled as a control in a pregnancy study. The sequences come from peripheral blood, collected after pregnancy. The chain links TRBV2 to TRBJ2-3, with 9 positions matching TRBD2. The CDR3 spells CASSERTSAADTQYF. In DNA form, the CDR3 reads TGTGCCAGCAGCGAACGGACTAGCGCTGCAGATACGCAGTATTTT.